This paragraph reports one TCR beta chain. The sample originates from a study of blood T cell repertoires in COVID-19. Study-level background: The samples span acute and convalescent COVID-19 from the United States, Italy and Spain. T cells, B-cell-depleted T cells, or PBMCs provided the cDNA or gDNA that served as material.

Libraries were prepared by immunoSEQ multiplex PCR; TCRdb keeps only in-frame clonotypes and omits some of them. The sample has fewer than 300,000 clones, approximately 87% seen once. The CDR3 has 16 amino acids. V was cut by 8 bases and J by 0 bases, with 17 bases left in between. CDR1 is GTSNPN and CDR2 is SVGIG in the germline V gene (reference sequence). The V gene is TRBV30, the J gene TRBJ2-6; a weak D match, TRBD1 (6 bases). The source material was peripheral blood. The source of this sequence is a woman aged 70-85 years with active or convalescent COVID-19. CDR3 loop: CARDSTGLSGANVLTF. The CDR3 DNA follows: TGTGCCCGAGACTCGACAGGTCTCTCTGGGGCCAACGTCCTGACTTTC.